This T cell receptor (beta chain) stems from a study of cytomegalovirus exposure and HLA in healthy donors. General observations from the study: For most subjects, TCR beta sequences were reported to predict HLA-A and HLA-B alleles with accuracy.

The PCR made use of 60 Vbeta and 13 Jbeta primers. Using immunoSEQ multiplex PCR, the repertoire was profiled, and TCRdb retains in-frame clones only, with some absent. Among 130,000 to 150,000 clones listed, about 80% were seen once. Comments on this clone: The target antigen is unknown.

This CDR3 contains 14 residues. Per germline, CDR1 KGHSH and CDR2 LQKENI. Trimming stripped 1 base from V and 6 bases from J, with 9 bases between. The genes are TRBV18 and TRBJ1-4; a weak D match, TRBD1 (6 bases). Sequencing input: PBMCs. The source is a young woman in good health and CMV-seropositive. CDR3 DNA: TGTGCCAGCTCACCACTACCAGGGGATGAAAAACTGTTTTTT. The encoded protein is CASSPLPGDEKLFF.